The 14 T cell receptor beta chains listed next were all sequenced from one sample in a study of cytomegalovirus exposure and HLA in healthy donors. 60 Vbeta and 13 Jbeta primers were used in PCR. Some clones are missing from TCRdb's copy, which holds only in-frame ones; the method was immunoSEQ multiplex PCR. Among some 190,000 clones listed, over 65% were seen once. The sample was PBMCs. All receptors derive from a man aged 35 to 55 in good health and CMV-seropositive.

J is TRBJ1-6 and V is TRBV6-1, with 7 bases identical to TRBD1. The CDR3 is 15 amino acids. Per germline, CDR1 MNHNS and CDR2 SASEGT. V trimming: 0 bases; J trimming: 4 bases; junction bases outside the gene matches: 0. The CDR3 DNA is TGTGCCAGCAGTGAAGCGGGACAGTATAATTCACCCCTCCACTTT. Protein: CASSEAGQYNSPLHF.

This clone has a single count. The chain is built from TRBV10-3 and TRBJ2-4, with 8 bases aligning to TRBD2. CDR3 length: 15 residues. With 0 bases clipped from V and 8 bases from J, the junction kept 6 bases outside the gene matches. Per the germline V gene, CDR1 is ENHRY and CDR2 is SYGVKD. Here the CDR3 DNA reads TGTGCCATCAGTGAGTCCCCGGGACTAGATTACATTCAGTACTTC. Translating gives CAISESPGLDYIQYF.

The chain recombines TRBV7-9 with TRBJ1-4; TRBD1 matches at 8 bases. This CDR3 is 13 amino acids long. Germline V gene data show CDR1 as SEHNR and CDR2 as FQNEAQ (reference sequence). After removal of 5 bases from V and 11 bases from J, the junction contained 7 bases not matched to a gene. The CDR3 nucleotides are TGTGCCAGCAGCGCGCGGACAGGGCGGAAACTGTTTTTT. This encodes CASSARTGRKLFF.

CDR3: CASSFTGGHEQYF. The CDR3 DNA is TGTGCCAGCAGTTTTACAGGGGGCCACGAGCAGTACTTC. The chain carries TRBV27 and TRBJ2-7, with 9 bases matching TRBD1. With 3 bases clipped from V and 5 bases from J, the junction kept 2 bases outside the gene matches. The CDR3 is 13 residues long. The V gene's germline CDR1 is MNHEY and CDR2 SMNVEV (reference sequence).

The chain joins TRBV6-1 to TRBJ2-1; D possibly corresponds to TRBD2 (5 bases). Germline V CDR1 and CDR2: MNHNS, SASEGT. The V gene lost 4 bases and the J gene lost 3 bases, with 10 bases spanning the gap. The CDR3 is 14 amino acids. This CDR3 is CASSARGSYNEQFF. In DNA form, the CDR3 reads TGTGCCAGCAGTGCGAGAGGGAGCTACAATGAGCAGTTCTTC.

The V and J genes are TRBV2 and TRBJ2-5, with 12 bases aligning to TRBD2. This CDR3 is built from 15 residues. CDR1 SNHLY and CDR2 FYNNEI come from the germline V gene. The ends lost 4 bases at V and 5 bases at J; junction bases unmatched: 5. In DNA, the CDR3 is TGTGCCAGCAGTGGACTAGCGGGAGTAGTGGAGACCCAGTACTTC. Translated, it gives CASSGLAGVVETQYF.

The V gene is TRBV10-3, the J gene TRBJ1-5, with TRBD1 as a possible D gene (5 bases). The CDR3 is made up of 16 amino acids. Germline CDR1 is ENHRY and CDR2 is SYGVKD. Trimming pared 2 bases from V and 1 base from J, leaving 12 bases between. The CDR3 nucleotides read TGTGCCATCAGTGAGCGAAAGGGGCAGAGCAATCAGCCCCAGCATTTT. Translation gives CAISERKGQSNQPQHF.

V gene TRBV10-3 combines with J gene TRBJ2-5, with D possibly matching TRBD2 (6 bases). The CDR3 length is 18 residues. Germline V gene data show CDR1 as ENHRY and CDR2 as SYGVKD. Between the trimmed V and J ends, which lost 0 bases and 4 bases, there was a span of 21 bases. CDR3 sequence (DNA): TGTGCCATCAGTGAGTCTGTGGGAGTCGATGGGAGGCGAGAGACCCAGTACTTC. Amino acid sequence: CAISESVGVDGRRETQYF.

V gene TRBV10-3 combines with J gene TRBJ1-3, with D tentatively TRBD1 (6 bases). The CDR3 contains 13 residues. V lost 10 bases and J 3 bases, leaving 13 bases between the germline ends. CDR1 is ENHRY and CDR2 is SYGVKD in the germline V gene. CDR3 in DNA: TGTGCCAGCGGTACAGGGATTGGAAACACCATATATTTT. It translates to CASGTGIGNTIYF.

The V and J genes are TRBV7-2 and TRBJ1-5; a possible D gene is TRBD1 (6 bases). This CDR3 contains 15 residues. The V gene's germline CDR1 is SGHTA and CDR2 FQGNSA. With 3 bases removed from V and 3 bases from J, the gap between germline ends came to 12 bases. CDR3 in DNA: TGTGCCAGCAGCTTGGGGGGGCTGTTCAATCAGCCCCAGCATTTT. As protein: CASSLGGLFNQPQHF.

The rearrangement uses TRBV5-1 and TRBJ2-1; the D gene is possibly TRBD2 (6 bases). The germline V and J ends were trimmed by 3 bases and 0 bases, with 13 bases remaining between them. CDR1 SGHRS and CDR2 YFSETQ come from the germline V gene. The CDR3 totals 16 residues. The CDR3 sequence: CASSWGAGSSYNEQFF. DNA for the CDR3: TGCGCCAGCAGCTGGGGAGCGGGCAGCTCCTACAATGAGCAGTTCTTC.

This clone was detected once. The chain has TRBV25-1 and TRBJ2-1; TRBD2 agrees at 12 bases. This CDR3 comprises 15 residues. CDR1 is MGHDK, CDR2 SYGVNS, per germline. The V segment lost 6 bases and the J segment 7 bases; nucleotides outside the gene matches: 7. The CDR3 sequence is CASSVTSGSRNEQFF. The DNA for the CDR3 is TGTGCCAGCAGCGTGACTAGCGGGAGCCGTAATGAGCAGTTCTTC.

This sequence joins TRBV5-8 and TRBJ2-7; 9 bases match TRBD1. Germline CDR1 and CDR2: SGHTS and YDEGEE. This CDR3 spans 14 amino acids. With V trimmed by 4 bases and J by 5 bases, 7 bases remained unmatched. As DNA, the CDR3 is TGTGCCAGCAGCCCGAAGGGACAGGGACACGAGCAGTACTTC. Translation gives CASSPKGQGHEQYF.

V usage is TRBV10-3 and J usage is TRBJ1-1, with TRBD1 as a possible D gene (5 bases). Trimming took 8 bases from V and 1 from J, leaving 11 bases between them. The CDR3 runs to 13 residues. From germline, CDR1 is ENHRY and CDR2 SYGVKD. The CDR3: CAIGVDRNTEAFF. CDR3 coding DNA: TGTGCCATCGGGGTCGACAGGAACACTGAAGCTTTCTTT.